What follows are 5 T cell receptor beta chains derived from one specimen sequenced in a study of identical twins. TCRdb ran MiXCR on the 5' RACE reads and lists one entry per CDR3 protein. This table holds 1,800,000 or so distinct CDR3 sequences, less than 35% found once. Sequencing was done on a sample of cord blood. The receptors were gathered from a newborn girl in good health.

In this sample, this clonotype turned up a few times. The chain recombines TRBV5-1 with TRBJ1-1; D might be TRBD1 (5 bases). Germline values: CDR1 SGHRS, CDR2 YFSETQ. V lost 4 bases and J lost 5, with 15 bases in between. The CDR3 extends over 14 amino acids. This CDR3 is CASSPERGRTEAFF. The CDR3 bases are TGCGCCAGCAGCCCGGAGAGGGGTAGGACTGAAGCTTTCTTT.

As for this clonotype: With a much larger clone just one base away, this may be a read error. This chain joins TRBV11-2 and TRBJ2-3; D possibly matches TRBD1 or TRBD2 (5 bases each). The CDR3 is 18 residues long. Germline lookup yields CDR1 SGHAT and CDR2 FQNNGV. DNA for the CDR3: TGTGCCCGCAGCTTAGATCGGGGCTGGTTTGCTAGCACAGATACGCAGTATTTT. This codes for CARSLDRGWFASTDTQYF.

This sequence joins TRBV7-2 and TRBJ2-4; 7 bases are shared with TRBD1. The V and J ends lost 2 bases and 2 bases, in that order; junction bases with no gene match: 15. The CDR3 loop spans 19 amino acids. CDR1 is SGHTA, CDR2 FQGNSA, per germline. Here the CDR3 DNA reads TGTGCCAGCAGCTTAATCTCCCACAGGGGAGTGACGTCCAAAAACATTCAGTACTTC. Protein product: CASSLISHRGVTSKNIQYF.

This sequence joins TRBV2 and TRBJ2-3, with D possibly called TRBD1 or TRBD2 (6 bases each). V shed 7 bases and J shed 1 base, with 18 bases lying between them. The CDR3 has 16 amino acids. Germline loops: CDR1 SNHLY, CDR2 FYNNEI. CDR3 sequence: CASKKDGGAGTDTQYF. The CDR3, as DNA: TGTGCCAGCAAAAAGGACGGGGGCGCCGGCACAGATACGCAGTATTTT.

This clonotype was picked up one time. The chain is built from TRBV29-1 and TRBJ2-3; D uncertain. V gave up 7 bases and J gave up 2 bases, with 16 bases separating them. Per the germline V gene, CDR1 is SQVTM and CDR2 is ANQGSEA. The CDR3 covers 14 residues. The CDR3 DNA sequence: TGCAGCGCAAACCCCTTGATCGTCACAGATACGCAGTATTTT. It encodes CSANPLIVTDTQYF.